Listed below are T cell receptor beta chains from one sample, sequenced in a study of beta chain features in type 1 diabetes. Data came from immunoSEQ multiplex PCR; TCRdb stores just in-frame clones and leaves some out. The sample contains 250,000 or so clones, around 21% of which appear only once. Sequencing was performed on naive CD4+ T cells from blood. The origin of the receptors is a woman in her thirties or forties with type 1 diabetes. CDR3s include the opening cysteine and the closing phenylalanine or tryptophan. D genes are given only for firm matches. Size tells how often a clone was seen (once, few, many) or the class of an expanded clone, and some rows leave it out.

TRBV5-6	few	TRBD2	TRBJ2-7	CASTRTSASYEQYF	TGTGCCAGCACCCGGACTAGCGCCTCCTACGAGCAGTACTTC
TRBV27	few	.	TRBJ2-3	CASSFGGQGDTQYF	TGTGCCAGCAGTTTCGGCGGCCAGGGAGATACGCAGTATTTT
TRBV6-1	.	.	TRBJ1-1	CASSEQNTEAFF	TGTGCCAGCAGTGAACAGAACACTGAAGCTTTCTTT
TRBV7-9	few	TRBD2	TRBJ2-1	CATQGTRNNEQFF	TGTGCCACCCAGGGGACTAGAAACAATGAGCAGTTCTTC
TRBV7-9	few	.	TRBJ2-5	CASSLETQYF	TGTGCCAGCAGCCTAGAGACCCAGTACTTC
TRBV15	.	.	TRBJ2-4	CATSRGGRNIQYF	TGTGCCACCAGCAGAGGTGGCAGAAACATTCAGTACTTC
TRBV20-1	.	.	TRBJ2-1	CSATPEVEQFF	TGCAGTGCCACCCCAGAGGTTGAGCAGTTCTTC
TRBV7-2	few	.	TRBJ2-7	CASSLEWWAQDEQYF	TGTGCCAGCAGCTTAGAATGGTGGGCCCAGGACGAGCAGTACTTC
TRBV28	.	TRBD1	TRBJ1-1	CASSLSEGASGAFF	TGTGCCAGCAGTTTATCGGAGGGGGCGAGTGGAGCTTTCTTT
TRBV7-2	few	TRBD1	TRBJ2-1	CASSLWQGDYNEQFF	TGTGCCAGCAGCTTGTGGCAGGGGGATTACAATGAGCAGTTCTTC